The 7 T cell receptor beta chains in this list originate from one sample, sequenced in a study of blood T cell repertoires in COVID-19 (dated by TCRdb to between 2020 and 2021). Library prep was done by the immunoSEQ multiplex PCR assay. As stored in TCRdb, this immuneACCESS dataset retains in-frame rearrangements with V and J assigned. A fraction of the clones does not appear; measured against another copy, unresolved V genes explain less than half of the discrepancy, and the remainder lacks a known reason. This sample comprises 230,000 or so clones, approximately 83% of them detected only once. The ten top clones hold roughly 3.2% of the sample. Material: PBMCs or T cells enriched from blood (not recorded which). All receptors derive from a man aged 50-59 years who had recovered from COVID-19.

The chain is built from TRBV27 and TRBJ2-1; 15 positions match TRBD2. The CDR3 consists of 17 residues. J was trimmed by 9 bases and V by 2 bases; bases with no gene match: 8. Germline V gives CDR1 MNHEY, CDR2 SMNVEV (reference sequence). Here the CDR3 reads CASSLEGLAGGHGEQFF. The DNA for the CDR3 is TGTGCCAGCAGTTTAGAGGGACTAGCGGGGGGACATGGTGAGCAGTTCTTC.

The sample holds one count of this clone. The chain has TRBV9 and TRBJ1-1; D unresolved. V was shortened by 4 bases and J by 5 bases, with 18 bases between the two germline ends. Looked up from germline, CDR1 is SGDLS and CDR2 is YYNGEE. The CDR3 length is 15 residues. Here the CDR3 DNA reads TGTGCCAGCAGCCCCCAGGTCGGAGGGTTTACTGAAGCTTTCTTT. Translation gives CASSPQVGGFTEAFF.

This rearrangement joins TRBV18 to TRBJ2-2; a weak D match, TRBD1 (6 bases). The length of the CDR3 is 13 residues. Germline V gene data show CDR1 as KGHSH and CDR2 as LQKENI. V dropped 6 bases and J dropped 3 bases, with 8 bases sitting between them. The CDR3 sequence is CASSYRDTGELFF. The CDR3 DNA sequence: TGTGCCAGCTCTTACAGGGACACCGGGGAGCTGTTTTTT.

V and J are TRBV7-2 and TRBJ1-2, with D tentatively TRBD1 (5 bases). Germline assignment: CDR1 SGHTA and CDR2 FQGNSA. This CDR3 spans 14 amino acids. Trimming pared 1 base from V and 1 base from J, leaving 7 bases between. The CDR3: CASSLGGGNYGYTF. CDR3 bases: TGTGCCAGCAGCTTAGGGGGGGGTAACTATGGCTACACCTTC.

V gene TRBV12-5 combines with J gene TRBJ2-1, with TRBD2 matching 8 bases. The CDR3 is 14 residues long. Germline V gene data show CDR1 as LGHNT and CDR2 as FRNRAP. Trimming removed 2 bases from V and 5 bases from J; junction bases left unmatched: 2. The CDR3 DNA reads as TGTGCTAGTGGTTTGAGGACTAGCAACAATGAGCAGTTCTTC. As protein: CASGLRTSNNEQFF.

This chain connects TRBV29-1 to TRBJ1-3; 8 positions agree with TRBD1. CDR1 and CDR2 from the germline V gene are SQVTM and ANQGSEA. Trimming cost V 5 bases and J 3 bases; bases outside gene matches: 6. The length of the CDR3 is 14 residues. CDR3 loop: CSVHPGGVGNTIYF. The DNA of the CDR3 is TGCAGCGTTCACCCAGGGGGCGTTGGAAACACCATATATTTT.

This clone was seen once. In DNA, the CDR3 is TGTGCCAGCAGTGATGGGGACAGGGGGGAGCTGTTTTTT. Translating it yields CASSDGDRGELFF. The chain links TRBV6-1 to TRBJ2-2; 8 nucleotides line up with TRBD1. V was clipped by 3 bases and J by 8 bases; unmatched bases: 2. The CDR3 contains 13 residues. Germline V gene sequence: CDR1 MNHNS, CDR2 SASEGT.